A selection of T cell receptor beta chains follows, all from one sample in a study of somatic mutations in cytotoxic T cells in rheumatoid arthritis. Libraries were prepared by immunoSEQ multiplex PCR; TCRdb keeps only in-frame clonotypes and omits some of them. Of more than 9,500 clones listed, around four fifths are singletons. The source material was CD8+ T cells sorted from blood. The receptors here all came from an older woman in good health. The CDR3 runs from the conserved cysteine through the conserved F or W. Each record gives: V gene, J gene, CDR3 protein.

TRBV7-9	TRBJ1-2	CASSLVDIYNYGYTF
TRBV6-5	TRBJ2-1	CASSYSSGTGNEQFF
TRBV16	.	CASSTRTSGASYEQYF
TRBV10-3	TRBJ2-5	CAISERVGGGRQETQYF
TRBV9	TRBJ2-1	CASRQRGVRVGYNEQFF
TRBV4-2	TRBJ2-7	CASSQEWPGEGYEQYF
TRBV6-1	TRBJ2-5	CASRLAGAARETQYF
TRBV7-8	TRBJ2-7	CASSPGWAGEQYF
TRBV28	TRBJ2-1	CASSLGHGSSYNEQFF
TRBV5-4	TRBJ2-3	CASSPGLAGQLTGDTQYF
TRBV5-8	TRBJ1-1	CASSLTRQSEAFF
TRBV27	TRBJ1-5	CASSLSGGANQPQHF
TRBV5-6	TRBJ1-1	CASSLGAADAFF
TRBV11-2	TRBJ2-3	CASSVGPGTSVADTQYF
TRBV30	TRBJ1-1	CAWSVNLGARGTEAFF
TRBV21-1	TRBJ2-7	CARWNRGIYEQYF
TRBV27	TRBJ2-7	CASSLTPFQTDHYEQYF
TRBV5-6	TRBJ1-2	CASSLSRGPSLYGYTF
TRBV2	TRBJ2-5	CAGASGGETQYF
TRBV28	TRBJ2-1	CASLTDTYNEQFF
TRBV5-6	TRBJ2-5	CASSLVASGVRRVRTQYF
TRBV6-1	TRBJ1-1	CASSEYALGVMNTEAFF
TRBV30	TRBJ2-2	CAWSVPRTNTGELFF
TRBV7-2	TRBJ2-1	CASSLVPDREQFF
TRBV14	TRBJ2-1	CASSQDVGAVLNEQFF
TRBV28	TRBJ2-7	CASSSWTGGTSYEQYF
TRBV9	TRBJ2-3	CASSPGGGPSTDTQYF
TRBV4-2	TRBJ2-1	CASSQGSGHNEQFF
TRBV11-2	TRBJ2-1	CASSLASGGNNEQFF
TRBV6-1	TRBJ1-2	CASSEAPGYGYTF
TRBV2	TRBJ2-2	CASTGGTTGELFF
TRBV7-8	TRBJ2-1	CASSPSGGGYNEQFF
TRBV13	TRBJ2-5	CASSFGGASLETQYF
TRBV7-3	TRBJ2-3	CASSNRQGGADTQYF
TRBV28	TRBJ1-1	CASSLTGGAEAFF
TRBV29-1	TRBJ2-1	CSHSELAGGPEQFF
TRBV19	TRBJ2-2	CASSTRQAPNTGELFF
TRBV4-2	TRBJ2-5	CASSQDPGSQETQYF
TRBV7-9	TRBJ2-3	CASSTETDRDADTQYF
TRBV6-1	TRBJ2-3	CASSVGADSTDTQYF
TRBV7-8	TRBJ1-1	CASSLTQGLNTEAFF
TRBV19	TRBJ1-5	CASSIGVGRAQHF
TRBV9	TRBJ2-5	CASSPEGGLQETQYF
TRBV6-6	TRBJ1-1	CASSSGGANTEAFF
TRBV7-8	TRBJ1-3	CASSEIRGYSGNTIYF
TRBV7-9	TRBJ2-3	CASSSRGDRGADTQYF
TRBV19	TRBJ1-5	CASSMRQTLNQPQHF
TRBV7-6	TRBJ2-5	CASTSGGRGETQYF
TRBV7-8	TRBJ2-7	CASSRLNTGTGIREQYF
TRBV4-1	TRBJ2-1	CASSQADTGFSYNEQFF